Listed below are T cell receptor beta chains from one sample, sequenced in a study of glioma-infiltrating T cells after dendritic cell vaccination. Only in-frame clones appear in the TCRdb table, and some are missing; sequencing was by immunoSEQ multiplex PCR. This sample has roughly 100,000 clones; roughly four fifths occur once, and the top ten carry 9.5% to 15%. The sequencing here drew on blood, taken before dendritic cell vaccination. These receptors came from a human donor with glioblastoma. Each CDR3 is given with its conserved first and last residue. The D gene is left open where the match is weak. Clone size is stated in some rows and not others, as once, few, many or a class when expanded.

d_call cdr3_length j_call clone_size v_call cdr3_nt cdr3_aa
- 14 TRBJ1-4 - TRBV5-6 TGTGCCAGCAGCTTGGATCAGGGCGGTGAAAAACTGTTTTTT CASSLDQGGEKLFF
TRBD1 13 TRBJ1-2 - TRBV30 TGTGCCTGGTCAACAGGGGGCGGGGATGGCTACACCTTC CAWSTGGGDGYTF
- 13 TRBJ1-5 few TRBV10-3 TGTGCCGGGGGAGGGGGTAATGATCAGCCCCAGCATTTT CAGGGGNDQPQHF
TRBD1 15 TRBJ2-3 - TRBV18 TGTGCCAGCTCAGCAATGACAGGGGGTTCAGATACGCAGTATTTT CASSAMTGGSDTQYF
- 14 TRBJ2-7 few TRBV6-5 TGTGCCAGCAGATTCCTGACAGAAACCTACGAGCAGTACTTC CASRFLTETYEQYF
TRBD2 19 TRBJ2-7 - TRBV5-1 TGCGCCAGCAGCTTGGGATACTTAAAGGCGGGGGGGCTGCGGCACGAGCAGTACTTC CASSLGYLKAGGLRHEQYF
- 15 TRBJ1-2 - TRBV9 TGTGCCAGCAGCGTAGGTCCGGGAGGATCATATGGCTACACCTTC CASSVGPGGSYGYTF
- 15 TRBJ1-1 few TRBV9 TGTGCCAGCAGCGTCTCAGGCTCCCGTGGAACTGAAGCTTTCTTT CASSVSGSRGTEAFF
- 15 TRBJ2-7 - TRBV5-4 TGTGCCAGCAGCAACCGGGACTTAGCCATCTACGAGCAGTACTTC CASSNRDLAIYEQYF
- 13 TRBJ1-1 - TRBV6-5 TGTGCCAGCAGCGTTGAGGGTGGCACTGAAGCTTTCTTT CASSVEGGTEAFF
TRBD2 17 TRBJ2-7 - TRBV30 TGTGCCTGGAGTGTACAGATGGCGGGGGTTATTCTCGGGGAGCAGTACTTC CAWSVQMAGVILGEQYF
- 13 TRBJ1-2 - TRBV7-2 TGTGCCAGCAGCCCAGGCGGAGGCTATGGCTACACCTTC CASSPGGGYGYTF
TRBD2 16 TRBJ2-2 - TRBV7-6 TGTGCCAGCAGCCCTCGGACTAGCGGGGGGAGCGGGGAGCTGTTTTTT CASSPRTSGGSGELFF
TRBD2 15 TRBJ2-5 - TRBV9 TGTGCCAGCAGCGTCGGACTAGCGGGGCGTGAGACCCAGTACTTC CASSVGLAGRETQYF
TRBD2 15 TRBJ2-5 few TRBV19 TGTGCCAGTAGTCCCCGGCGGGGGGGCCTAGAGGCCCAGTACTTC CASSPRRGGLEAQYF
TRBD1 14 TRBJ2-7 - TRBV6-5 TGTGCCAGCAGGGAGACAGGGTCCACCTACGAGCAGTACTTC CASRETGSTYEQYF
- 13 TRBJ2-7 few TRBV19 TGTGCCAGTAGTAAACAGAGCGGATACGAGCAGTACTTC CASSKQSGYEQYF
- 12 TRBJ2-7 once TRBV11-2 TGTGCCAGCAGCGCTACCTCCTACGAGCAGTACTTC CASSATSYEQYF
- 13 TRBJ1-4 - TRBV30 TGTGCCTGGAGTGCATCGGGGGGCGAAAAACTGTTTTTT CAWSASGGEKLFF
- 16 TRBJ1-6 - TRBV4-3 TGCGCCAGCAGCACAGCAGGGCATATCTATAATTCACCCCTCCACTTT CASSTAGHIYNSPLHF
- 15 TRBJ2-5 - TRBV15 TGTGCCACCAGCAGTCCCATGGCAGGGATAGAGACCCAGTACTTC CATSSPMAGIETQYF
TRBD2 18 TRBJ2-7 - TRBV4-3 TGCGCCAGCAGCCTGAAGACTAGCGGGGGACCTCTCTCCTACGAGCAGTACTTC CASSLKTSGGPLSYEQYF
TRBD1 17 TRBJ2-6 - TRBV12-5 TGTGCTAGTGGGGAGACAGGGGTTAAGACTGGGGCCAACGTCCTGACTTTC CASGETGVKTGANVLTF
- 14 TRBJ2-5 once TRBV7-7 TGTGCTAGCAGCCGCCGGGACTCCCCGGAGACCCAGTACTTC CASSRRDSPETQYF
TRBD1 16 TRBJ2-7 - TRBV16 TGTGCCAGCCTCCTCTGGGGGGACAGGGGACACTACGAGCAGTACTTC CASLLWGDRGHYEQYF
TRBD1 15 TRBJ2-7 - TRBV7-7 TGTGCTAGCAGCCCTTTGGGACAGGGCGCCTACGAGCAGTACTTC CASSPLGQGAYEQYF
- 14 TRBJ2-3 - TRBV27 TGTGCCAGCAGTTCCTGGTCCGCGCTGTTCACGCAGTATTTT CASSSWSALFTQYF
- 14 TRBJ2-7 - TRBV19 TGTGCCAGTAGACCCCAGACTCTTTCCTACGAGCAGTACTTC CASRPQTLSYEQYF
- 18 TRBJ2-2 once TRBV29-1 TGCAGCGTTGAAGGTGGTGGGGTGGATGCGGGGCACACCGGGGAGCTGTTTTTT CSVEGGGVDAGHTGELFF
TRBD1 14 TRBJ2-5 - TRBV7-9 TGTGCCACGCTGAGACAGGGGCGACAAGAGACCCAGTACTTC CATLRQGRQETQYF
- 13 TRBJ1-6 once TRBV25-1 TGTGTCAGCAGTGAATATATTGATTCACCCCTCCACTTT CVSSEYIDSPLHF
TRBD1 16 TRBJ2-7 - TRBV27 TGTGCCAGCAGTTTATTCTCGGGGACAGGGGGAAACGAGCAGTACTTC CASSLFSGTGGNEQYF
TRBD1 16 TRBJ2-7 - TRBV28 TGTGCCAGCACCCAAACGGGACAGGGGGATCCCCAGCCTGATAACTTC CASTQTGQGDPQPDNF
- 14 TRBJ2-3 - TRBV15 TGTGCCACCAGCAGAGTACGGAGCACAGATACGCAGTATTTT CATSRVRSTDTQYF
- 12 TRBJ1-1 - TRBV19 TGTGCCAGTAGTCTTGGGGGGGGATCAGCTTTCTTT CASSLGGGSAFF
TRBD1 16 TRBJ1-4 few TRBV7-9 TGTGCCAGCAGCTTAGGGCGGACAGGGGTTAATGAAAAACTGTTTTTT CASSLGRTGVNEKLFF
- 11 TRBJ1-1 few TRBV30 TGTGCCTGGAGTTCCCGGGGTGAAGCTTTCTTT CAWSSRGEAFF
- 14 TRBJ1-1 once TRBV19 TGTGCCAGTCTTCAGACAGGTTTGAACACTGAAGCTTTCTTT CASLQTGLNTEAFF
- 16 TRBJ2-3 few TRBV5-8 TGCGCCAGCAGCCTGAGGCAAGGAGGTCGCGCAGATACGCAGTATTTT CASSLRQGGRADTQYF
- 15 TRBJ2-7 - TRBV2 TGTGCCAGCAGTAATGACCGGGCGGGGCACATCGAGCAGTACTTC CASSNDRAGHIEQYF
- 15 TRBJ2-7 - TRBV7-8 TGTGCCAGCAGCCCTACGACAGGTGTTTCCTACGAGCAGTACTTC CASSPTTGVSYEQYF
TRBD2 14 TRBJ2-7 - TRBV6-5 TGTGCCAGCAGTCCCGGGGAGGGAGACTACGAGCAGTACTTC CASSPGEGDYEQYF
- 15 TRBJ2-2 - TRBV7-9 TGTGCCAGCAGCTCCCTGAGAGTGAACACCGGGGAGCTGTTTTTT CASSSLRVNTGELFF
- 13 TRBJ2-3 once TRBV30 TGTGCCTGGACATCAAGGGGTGGAGATACGCAGTATTTT CAWTSRGGDTQYF
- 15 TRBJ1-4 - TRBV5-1 TGCGCCAGCAGCTTGGACGGCAGCGATAATGAAAAACTGTTTTTT CASSLDGSDNEKLFF
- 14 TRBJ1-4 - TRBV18 TGTGCCAGCTCACCAGCGCAGGGAGGGGAAAAACTGTTTTTT CASSPAQGGEKLFF
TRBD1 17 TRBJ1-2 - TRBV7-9 TGTGCCAGCAGCTTACTTTTCGGGGGACAGGGACAAATCGCTCTAGACTTC CASSLLFGGQGQIALDF
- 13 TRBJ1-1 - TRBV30 TGTGCCTGGAGCGTACGGGGGAGCACTGAAGCTTTCTTT CAWSVRGSTEAFF
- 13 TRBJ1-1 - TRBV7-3 TGTGCCAGCAGCGTCTCAGGGTGGACTGAAGCTTTCTTT CASSVSGWTEAFF
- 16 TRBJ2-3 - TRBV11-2 TGTGCCAGCAGCCTGCTCCGAGGCGGAAGCACAGATACGCAGTATTTT CASSLLRGGSTDTQYF
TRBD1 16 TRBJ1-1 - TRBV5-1 TGCGCCAGCAGCCAGGGGACAGGGGACGGGAACACTGAAGCTTTCTTT CASSQGTGDGNTEAFF
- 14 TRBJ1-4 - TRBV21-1 TGTGCCAGCATCGTAGGGACAGTTAATGAAAAACTGTTTTTT CASIVGTVNEKLFF
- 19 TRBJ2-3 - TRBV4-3 TGCGCCAGCAGCCAAGAATACAGGGTTTTCCCAACCAGCACAGATACGCAGTATTTT CASSQEYRVFPTSTDTQYF
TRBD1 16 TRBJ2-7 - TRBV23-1 TGCGCCAGTTTGACGTTTCGGGACAGGCACACCTACGAGCAGTACTTC CASLTFRDRHTYEQYF
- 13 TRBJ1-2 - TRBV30 TGTGCCTGGAGTCTCGAGGAGTTCTATGGCTACACCTTC CAWSLEEFYGYTF